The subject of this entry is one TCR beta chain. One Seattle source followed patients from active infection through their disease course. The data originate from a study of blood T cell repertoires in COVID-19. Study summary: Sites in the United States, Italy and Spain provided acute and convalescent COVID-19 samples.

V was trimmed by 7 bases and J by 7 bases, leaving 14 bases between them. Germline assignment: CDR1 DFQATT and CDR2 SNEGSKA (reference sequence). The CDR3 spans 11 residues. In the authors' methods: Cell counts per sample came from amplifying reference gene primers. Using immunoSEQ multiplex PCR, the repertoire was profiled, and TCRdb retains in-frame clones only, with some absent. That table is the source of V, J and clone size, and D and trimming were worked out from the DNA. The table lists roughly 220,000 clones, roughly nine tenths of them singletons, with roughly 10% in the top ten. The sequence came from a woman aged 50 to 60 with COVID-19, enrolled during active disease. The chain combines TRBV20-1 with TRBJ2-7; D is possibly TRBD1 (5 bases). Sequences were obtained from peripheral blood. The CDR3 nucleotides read TGCAGTGTTCGCAGGGTTCGGGAGCAGTACTTC. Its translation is CSVRRVREQYF.